These T cell receptor beta chains were read from a single sample in a study of T cells after yellow fever vaccination. TCRdb used MiXCR to reprocess the 5' RACE reads, holding one entry per CDR3 protein. The table has tens of thousands of distinct CDR3 sequences, 7.5% to 8% seen once. The sample consisted of CD8+ T cells sorted from PBMCs, taken on the day of the yellow fever booster vaccination. The receptor set was obtained from a man younger than 40 who received the YFV17D yellow fever vaccine. The CDR3 runs from the conserved cysteine through the conserved F or W. A D gene is named only where the DNA matches it firmly.

NA	13	TRBV27	TRBJ1-5	CASSWTGNQPQHF
TRBD1	15	TRBV11-2	TRBJ2-5	CASSPRYRGQETQYF
NA	11	TRBV25-1	TRBJ2-7	CASSELREQYF
NA	13	TRBV9	TRBJ1-2	CASRDTSNYGYTF
TRBD1	15	TRBV28	TRBJ2-7	CASSLFGTGGEEQYF
NA	16	TRBV27	TRBJ2-7	CASSPPTSSGAYEQYF
NA	13	TRBV9	TRBJ2-1	CASNERGNNEQFF
NA	14	TRBV4-3	TRBJ2-7	CASSQDFPPLEQYF
NA	14	TRBV29-1	TRBJ2-7	CSVEVGRQPYEQYF
NA	18	TRBV5-1	TRBJ2-3	CASSLDPGTSALTDTQYF
NA	10	TRBV10-3	TRBJ2-1	CAIGGDEQFF
NA	15	TRBV7-9	TRBJ2-5	CASSELGVGQETQYF
TRBD2	14	TRBV18	TRBJ2-1	CASSPPGLANEQFF
NA	14	TRBV29-1	TRBJ1-3	CSVGTANSGNTIYF
NA	16	TRBV10-3	TRBJ2-3	CAISGLGTSHTDTQYF
NA	14	TRBV10-3	TRBJ2-5	CAISDQEYQETQYF
NA	14	TRBV6-5	TRBJ2-1	CASSYSWGHNEQFF
TRBD2	14	TRBV29-1	TRBJ2-7	CSVLQAGGAYEQYF